The rows below give T cell receptor beta chains drawn from one sample of a study of T cell responses to AZD1222 COVID-19 vaccine. The protocol was immunoSEQ multiplex PCR, while the TCRdb copy is restricted to in-frame clones and leaves out a portion. The data contain fewer than 130,000 clones, 70% to 90% of them seen just once; the ten biggest clones take up 3.2%. This specimen was peripheral blood, taken on day 0 of AZD1222 vaccination. All receptors derive from an adult in good health. Both conserved end residues are part of each CDR3. D genes are given only for firm matches. Expanded clones get a size class; other rows say once, few or many, or leave the size out.

clone size: .; V gene: TRBV11-2; J gene: TRBJ1-1; D gene: TRBD1; CDR3 DNA: TGTGCCAGCAGCTGGACAGGGGGCTTTAATGAAGCTTTCTTT; CDR3 protein: CASSWTGGFNEAFF
clone size: .; V gene: TRBV5-4; J gene: TRBJ2-1; D gene: .; CDR3 DNA: TGTGCCAGCAGCCCGGATTTCTACAATGAGCAGTTCTTC; CDR3 protein: CASSPDFYNEQFF
clone size: .; V gene: TRBV19; J gene: TRBJ2-1; D gene: TRBD2; CDR3 DNA: TGTGCCAGTAGGAGCGGGACCCCTCGGGTGAATGAGCAGTTCTTC; CDR3 protein: CASRSGTPRVNEQFF
clone size: .; V gene: TRBV30; J gene: TRBJ1-6; D gene: TRBD1; CDR3 DNA: TGTGCCTGGACAGGGGGCAATTCACCCCTCCACTTT; CDR3 protein: CAWTGGNSPLHF
clone size: .; V gene: TRBV18; J gene: TRBJ1-2; D gene: TRBD1; CDR3 DNA: TGTGCCAGCTCACCACCCTCCGGGACAGCAGACCGGGGTGGCTACACCTTC; CDR3 protein: CASSPPSGTADRGGYTF
clone size: .; V gene: TRBV7-6; J gene: TRBJ1-2; D gene: TRBD1; CDR3 DNA: TGTGCCAGCAGCTTAGGTCTTCGGTTAGGGGGCCCTGATGGCTACACCTTC; CDR3 protein: CASSLGLRLGGPDGYTF
clone size: .; V gene: TRBV7-8; J gene: TRBJ2-7; D gene: .; CDR3 DNA: TGTGCCAGCAGCTTAGTTCCAGGGGCTGTGTTGTACGAGCAGTACTTC; CDR3 protein: CASSLVPGAVLYEQYF
clone size: .; V gene: TRBV4-1; J gene: TRBJ2-3; D gene: .; CDR3 DNA: TGCGCCAGCAGCCAACTGGAAGGGGACCTCACAGATACGCAGTATTTT; CDR3 protein: CASSQLEGDLTDTQYF
clone size: .; V gene: TRBV12-3/TRBV12-4; J gene: TRBJ2-7; D gene: .; CDR3 DNA: TGTGCCACTAGGGACCGCCTCTCCTACGAGCAGTACTTC; CDR3 protein: CATRDRLSYEQYF
clone size: .; V gene: TRBV7-9; J gene: TRBJ1-2; D gene: TRBD1; CDR3 DNA: TGTGCCAGCAGCGACATACAGGGGGCTGAAGACTATGGCTACACCTTC; CDR3 protein: CASSDIQGAEDYGYTF
clone size: few; V gene: TRBV3-1/TRBV3-2; J gene: TRBJ1-6; D gene: .; CDR3 DNA: TGTGCCAGCAGTGACCAACCGGGAGGCGATTCACCCCTCCACTTT; CDR3 protein: CASSDQPGGDSPLHF
clone size: .; V gene: TRBV5-4; J gene: TRBJ2-7; D gene: .; CDR3 DNA: TGTGCCAGCAGCTTGGCGGCAGGGGTCTTTGGCGAGCAGTACTTC; CDR3 protein: CASSLAAGVFGEQYF
clone size: .; V gene: TRBV18; J gene: TRBJ1-1; D gene: .; CDR3 DNA: TGTGCCAGCTCACACCGTCGCCTCCAGGGGAACACTGAAGCTTTCTTT; CDR3 protein: CASSHRRLQGNTEAFF
clone size: .; V gene: TRBV3-1/TRBV3-2; J gene: TRBJ2-7; D gene: TRBD1; CDR3 DNA: TGTGCCAGCAGCCAAGGGGGACAGGGGATAGCCTACGAGCAGTACTTC; CDR3 protein: CASSQGGQGIAYEQYF
clone size: .; V gene: TRBV2; J gene: TRBJ2-1; D gene: TRBD2; CDR3 DNA: TGTGCCAGCATGGGCGGGAGCTCCTACAATGAGCAGTTCTTC; CDR3 protein: CASMGGSSYNEQFF
clone size: .; V gene: TRBV7-2; J gene: TRBJ2-2; D gene: TRBD2; CDR3 DNA: TGTGCCAGCAGCCCAGCGGGGCGATACACCGGGGAGCTGTTTTTT; CDR3 protein: CASSPAGRYTGELFF
clone size: .; V gene: TRBV5-1; J gene: TRBJ1-4; D gene: TRBD1; CDR3 DNA: TGCGCCAGCAGCCTCGGGACAGGGAGCACTAATGAAAAACTGTTTTTT; CDR3 protein: CASSLGTGSTNEKLFF
clone size: .; V gene: TRBV28; J gene: TRBJ2-5; D gene: TRBD1; CDR3 DNA: TGTGCCAGCAGCCCGAGGGGGCAGGCCCAAGAGGCCCAGTACTTC; CDR3 protein: CASSPRGQAQEAQYF
clone size: .; V gene: TRBV19; J gene: TRBJ1-5; D gene: .; CDR3 DNA: TGTGCCACTCGGGAGGGGTTTGGAAACAATCAGCCCCAGCATTTT; CDR3 protein: CATREGFGNNQPQHF
clone size: .; V gene: TRBV6-1; J gene: TRBJ2-3; D gene: .; CDR3 DNA: TGTGCCAGCAGTGAAGGGGCATTCGGGGGAGATACGCAGTATTTT; CDR3 protein: CASSEGAFGGDTQYF
clone size: .; V gene: TRBV10-3; J gene: TRBJ2-1; D gene: .; CDR3 DNA: TGTGCCATCAAGGGGGAGGGGTCCTACAATGAGCAGTTCTTC; CDR3 protein: CAIKGEGSYNEQFF
clone size: once; V gene: TRBV15; J gene: TRBJ1-5; D gene: .; CDR3 DNA: TGTGCCACCAGCAGAGATAGGGTCCGTCAGCCCCAGCATTTT; CDR3 protein: CATSRDRVRQPQHF
clone size: .; V gene: TRBV11-1; J gene: TRBJ2-7; D gene: .; CDR3 DNA: TGTGCCAGCAGCCTCCCATCGGCAGGGCCTTCCTACGAGCAGTACTTC; CDR3 protein: CASSLPSAGPSYEQYF
clone size: .; V gene: TRBV14; J gene: TRBJ2-7; D gene: .; CDR3 DNA: TGTGCCAGCAGCCCGAACAGGCCGCCCGGTGAGCAGTACTTC; CDR3 protein: CASSPNRPPGEQYF
clone size: .; V gene: TRBV7-9; J gene: TRBJ1-1; D gene: .; CDR3 DNA: TGTGCCAGCAGCTTAGCACAGAACACTGAAGCTTTCTTT; CDR3 protein: CASSLAQNTEAFF
clone size: .; V gene: TRBV6-6; J gene: TRBJ1-3; D gene: .; CDR3 DNA: TGTGCCAGCAGCAAAGCGGGAAACACCATATATTTT; CDR3 protein: CASSKAGNTIYF
clone size: once; V gene: TRBV28; J gene: TRBJ2-1; D gene: TRBD2; CDR3 DNA: TGTGCCAGCAGTCCTCGGGGTAGCGGGAACAATGAGCAGTTCTTC; CDR3 protein: CASSPRGSGNNEQFF
clone size: .; V gene: TRBV6-5; J gene: TRBJ1-2; D gene: TRBD1; CDR3 DNA: TGTGCCAGCAGTTACTGGACAGGGAGAAACTATGGCTACACCTTC; CDR3 protein: CASSYWTGRNYGYTF
clone size: .; V gene: TRBV29-1; J gene: TRBJ2-4; D gene: .; CDR3 DNA: TGCAGCGTCGCCGACAAGAGGGTTCAGTACTTC; CDR3 protein: CSVADKRVQYF
clone size: .; V gene: TRBV18; J gene: TRBJ1-2; D gene: TRBD1; CDR3 DNA: TGTGCCAGCTCGACCTCGACAGGGTACTATGGCTACACCTTC; CDR3 protein: CASSTSTGYYGYTF
clone size: .; V gene: TRBV5-4; J gene: TRBJ1-1; D gene: .; CDR3 DNA: TGTGCCAGCAGGAGCGGGACGGTCAACACTGAAGCTTTCTTT; CDR3 protein: CASRSGTVNTEAFF
clone size: .; V gene: TRBV5-1; J gene: TRBJ2-1; D gene: .; CDR3 DNA: TGCGCCAGCAGCTCCCCACAATCGGTTGGTGAGCAGTTCTTC; CDR3 protein: CASSSPQSVGEQFF
clone size: .; V gene: TRBV5-1; J gene: TRBJ2-5; D gene: TRBD2; CDR3 DNA: TGCGCCAGCAGCTTGGCCGGGAGGGTTGAGGAGACCCAGTACTTC; CDR3 protein: CASSLAGRVEETQYF
clone size: .; V gene: TRBV5-1; J gene: TRBJ1-5; D gene: .; CDR3 DNA: TGCGCCAGCAGTCCTGACAGCAGCAATCAGCCCCAGCATTTT; CDR3 protein: CASSPDSSNQPQHF
clone size: .; V gene: TRBV2; J gene: TRBJ1-1; D gene: TRBD1; CDR3 DNA: TGTGCCAGCAGATCCGGGACAGGGGTAACTGAAGCTTTCTTT; CDR3 protein: CASRSGTGVTEAFF
clone size: .; V gene: TRBV3-1/TRBV3-2; J gene: TRBJ1-5; D gene: .; CDR3 DNA: TGTGCCAGCAGCCAAGATAGTACGACGAATCGAGACCAGCCCCAGCATTTT; CDR3 protein: CASSQDSTTNRDQPQHF
clone size: .; V gene: TRBV27; J gene: TRBJ2-3; D gene: .; CDR3 DNA: TGTGCCAGCAGTACCCCCTCCGGTAAAAGTGGAGATACGCAGTATTTT; CDR3 protein: CASSTPSGKSGDTQYF
clone size: .; V gene: TRBV5-6; J gene: TRBJ2-3; D gene: TRBD1; CDR3 DNA: TGTGCCAGCAGCCTCCCTCAGGGGGACCTCCTTGGGACAGATACGCAGTATTTT; CDR3 protein: CASSLPQGDLLGTDTQYF
clone size: .; V gene: TRBV28; J gene: TRBJ1-3; D gene: TRBD1; CDR3 DNA: TGTGCCAGCAGTTTGGCGACACAGGGGGCGCGGAACACCATATATTTT; CDR3 protein: CASSLATQGARNTIYF